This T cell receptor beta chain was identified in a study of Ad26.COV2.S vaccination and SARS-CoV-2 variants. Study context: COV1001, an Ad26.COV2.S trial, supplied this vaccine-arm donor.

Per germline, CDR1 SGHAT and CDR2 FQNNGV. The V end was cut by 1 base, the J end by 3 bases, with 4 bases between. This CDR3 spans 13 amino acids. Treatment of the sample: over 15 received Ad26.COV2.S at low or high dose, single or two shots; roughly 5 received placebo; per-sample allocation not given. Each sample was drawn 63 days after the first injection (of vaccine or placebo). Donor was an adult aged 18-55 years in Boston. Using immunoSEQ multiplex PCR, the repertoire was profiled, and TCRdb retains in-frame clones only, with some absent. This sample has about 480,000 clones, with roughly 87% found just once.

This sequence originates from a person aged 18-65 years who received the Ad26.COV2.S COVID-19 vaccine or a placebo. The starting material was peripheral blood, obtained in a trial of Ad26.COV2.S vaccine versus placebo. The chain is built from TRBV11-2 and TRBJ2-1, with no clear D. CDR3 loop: CASSLGNYNEQFF. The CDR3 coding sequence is TGTGCCAGCAGCTTAGGTAACTACAATGAGCAGTTCTTC.